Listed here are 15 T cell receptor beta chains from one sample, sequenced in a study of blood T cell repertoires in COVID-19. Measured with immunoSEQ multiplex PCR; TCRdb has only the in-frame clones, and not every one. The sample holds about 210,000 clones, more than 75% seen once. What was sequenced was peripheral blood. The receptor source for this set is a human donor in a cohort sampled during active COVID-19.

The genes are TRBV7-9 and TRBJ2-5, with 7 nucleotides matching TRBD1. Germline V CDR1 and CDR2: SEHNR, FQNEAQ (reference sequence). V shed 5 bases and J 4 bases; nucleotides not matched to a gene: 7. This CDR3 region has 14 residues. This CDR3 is CASSRRQGTETQYF. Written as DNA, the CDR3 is TGTGCCAGCAGCCGTAGACAGGGTACAGAGACCCAGTACTTC.

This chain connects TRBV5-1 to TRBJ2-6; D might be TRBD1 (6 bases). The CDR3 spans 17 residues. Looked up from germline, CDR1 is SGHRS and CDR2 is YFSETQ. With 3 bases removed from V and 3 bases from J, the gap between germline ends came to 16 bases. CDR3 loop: CASSSTGPRDGANVLTF. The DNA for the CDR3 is TGCGCCAGCAGCTCGACAGGACCCCGGGATGGGGCCAACGTCCTGACTTTC.

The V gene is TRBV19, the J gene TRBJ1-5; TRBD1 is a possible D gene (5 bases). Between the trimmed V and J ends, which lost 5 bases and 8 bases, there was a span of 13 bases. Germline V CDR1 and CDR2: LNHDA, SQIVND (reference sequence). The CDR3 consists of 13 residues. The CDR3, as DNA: TGTGCCAGTAGTGGCCCGGGCAGGGAGCCCCAGCATTTT. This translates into CASSGPGREPQHF.

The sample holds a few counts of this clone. This chain's CDR3 is CASSSQGRGTGDTQYF. CDR3 DNA: TGTGCCAGCAGCTCACAGGGAAGGGGAACGGGAGATACGCAGTATTTT. J is TRBJ2-3 and V is TRBV5-5, with D tentatively TRBD1 (6 bases). The germline CDR1 and CDR2 sequences are SGHKS and YYEKEE (reference sequence). The V end lost 3 bases, the J end lost 5 bases, and 19 bases lay between the germline ends. CDR3 length: 16 amino acids.

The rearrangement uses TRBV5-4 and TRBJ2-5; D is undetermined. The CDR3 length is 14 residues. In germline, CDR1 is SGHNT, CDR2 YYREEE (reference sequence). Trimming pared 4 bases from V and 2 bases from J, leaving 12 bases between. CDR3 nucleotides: TGTGCCAGCAGCCCCCAGACACGGCAAGAGACCCAGTACTTC. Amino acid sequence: CASSPQTRQETQYF.

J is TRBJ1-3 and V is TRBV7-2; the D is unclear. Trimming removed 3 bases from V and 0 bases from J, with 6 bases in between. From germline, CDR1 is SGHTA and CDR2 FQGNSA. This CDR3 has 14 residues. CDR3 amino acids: CASSLQSSGNTIYF. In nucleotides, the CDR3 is TGTGCCAGCAGCTTGCAGTCCTCTGGAAACACCATATATTTT.

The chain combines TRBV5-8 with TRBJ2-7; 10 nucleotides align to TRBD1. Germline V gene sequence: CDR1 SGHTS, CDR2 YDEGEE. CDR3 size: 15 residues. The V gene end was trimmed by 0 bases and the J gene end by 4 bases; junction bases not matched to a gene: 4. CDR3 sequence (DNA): TGTGCCAGCAGCTTGGAGCCGGGACAGGGGTACGAGCAGTACTTC. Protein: CASSLEPGQGYEQYF. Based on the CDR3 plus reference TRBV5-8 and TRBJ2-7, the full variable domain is EAGVTQSPTHLIKTRGQQATLRCSPISGHTSVYWYQQALGLGLQFLLWYDEGEERNRGNFPPRFSGRQFPNYSSELNVNALELEDSALYLCASSLEPGQGYEQYFGPGTRLTVT.

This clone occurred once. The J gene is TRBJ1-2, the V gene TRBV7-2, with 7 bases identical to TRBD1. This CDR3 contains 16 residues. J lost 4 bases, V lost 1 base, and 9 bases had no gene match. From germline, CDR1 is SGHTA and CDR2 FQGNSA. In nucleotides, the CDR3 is TGTGCCAGCAGCTTAGGTGGAGACAGGGCATTCTATGGCTACACCTTC. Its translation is CASSLGGDRAFYGYTF.

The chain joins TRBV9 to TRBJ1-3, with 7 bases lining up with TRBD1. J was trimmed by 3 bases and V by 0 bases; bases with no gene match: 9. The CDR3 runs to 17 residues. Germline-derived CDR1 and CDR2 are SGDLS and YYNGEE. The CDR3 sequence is CASSVGGTAALGNTIYF. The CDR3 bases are TGTGCCAGCAGCGTAGGTGGGACAGCCGCTCTTGGAAACACCATATATTTT.

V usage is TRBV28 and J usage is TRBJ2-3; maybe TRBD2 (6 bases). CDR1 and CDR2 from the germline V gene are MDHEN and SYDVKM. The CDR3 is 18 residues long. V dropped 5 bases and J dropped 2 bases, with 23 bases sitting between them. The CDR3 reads CASSRTSSLANFTDTQYF. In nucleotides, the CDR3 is TGTGCCAGCAGTCGTACATCCTCTCTAGCGAATTTCACAGATACGCAGTATTTT. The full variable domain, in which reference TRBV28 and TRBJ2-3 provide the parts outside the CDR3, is DVKVTQSSRYLVKRTGEKVFLECVQDMDHENMFWYRQDPGLGLRLIYFSYDVKMKEKGDIPEGYSVSREKKERFSLILESASTNQTSMYLCASSRTSSLANFTDTQYFGPGTRLTVL.

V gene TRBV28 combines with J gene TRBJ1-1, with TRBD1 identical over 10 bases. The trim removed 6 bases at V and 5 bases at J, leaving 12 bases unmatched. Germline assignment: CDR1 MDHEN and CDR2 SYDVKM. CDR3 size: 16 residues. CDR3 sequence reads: CASSFETGGVQTEAFF. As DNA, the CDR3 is TGTGCCAGCAGCTTCGAGACAGGGGGCGTACAAACTGAAGCTTTCTTT.

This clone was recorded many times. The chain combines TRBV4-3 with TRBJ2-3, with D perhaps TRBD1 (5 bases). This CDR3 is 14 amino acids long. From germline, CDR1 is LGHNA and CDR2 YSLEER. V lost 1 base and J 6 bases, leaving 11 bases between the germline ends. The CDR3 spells CASSQGIGADTQYF. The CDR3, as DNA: TGCGCCAGCAGCCAAGGGATTGGGGCCGATACGCAGTATTTT.

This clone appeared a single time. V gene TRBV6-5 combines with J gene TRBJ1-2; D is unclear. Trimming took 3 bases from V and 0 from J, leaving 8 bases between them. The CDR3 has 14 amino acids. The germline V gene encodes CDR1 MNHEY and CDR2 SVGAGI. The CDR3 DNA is TGTGCCAGCAGTTATGTCCGAGCTAACTATGGCTACACCTTC. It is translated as CASSYVRANYGYTF.

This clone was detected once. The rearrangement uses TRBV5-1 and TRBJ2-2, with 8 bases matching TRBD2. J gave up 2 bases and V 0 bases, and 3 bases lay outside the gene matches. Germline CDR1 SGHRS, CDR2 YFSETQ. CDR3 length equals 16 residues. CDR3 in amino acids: CASSLAGLGNTGELFF. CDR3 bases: TGCGCCAGCAGCTTGGCGGGACTAGGAAACACCGGGGAGCTGTTTTTT. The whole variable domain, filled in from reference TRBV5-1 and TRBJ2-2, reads KAGVTQTPRYLIKTRGQQVTLSCSPISGHRSVSWYQQTPGQGLQFLFEYFSETQRNKGNFPGRFSGRQFSNSRSEMNVSTLELGDSALYLCASSLAGLGNTGELFFGEGSRLTVL.

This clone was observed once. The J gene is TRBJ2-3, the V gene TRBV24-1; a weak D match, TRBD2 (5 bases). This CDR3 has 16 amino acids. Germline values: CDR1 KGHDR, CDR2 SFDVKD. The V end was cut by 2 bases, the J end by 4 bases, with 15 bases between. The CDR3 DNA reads TGTGCCACCAGTGATTCCCCAAATACCGGGGCAGATACGCAGTATTTT. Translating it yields CATSDSPNTGADTQYF.